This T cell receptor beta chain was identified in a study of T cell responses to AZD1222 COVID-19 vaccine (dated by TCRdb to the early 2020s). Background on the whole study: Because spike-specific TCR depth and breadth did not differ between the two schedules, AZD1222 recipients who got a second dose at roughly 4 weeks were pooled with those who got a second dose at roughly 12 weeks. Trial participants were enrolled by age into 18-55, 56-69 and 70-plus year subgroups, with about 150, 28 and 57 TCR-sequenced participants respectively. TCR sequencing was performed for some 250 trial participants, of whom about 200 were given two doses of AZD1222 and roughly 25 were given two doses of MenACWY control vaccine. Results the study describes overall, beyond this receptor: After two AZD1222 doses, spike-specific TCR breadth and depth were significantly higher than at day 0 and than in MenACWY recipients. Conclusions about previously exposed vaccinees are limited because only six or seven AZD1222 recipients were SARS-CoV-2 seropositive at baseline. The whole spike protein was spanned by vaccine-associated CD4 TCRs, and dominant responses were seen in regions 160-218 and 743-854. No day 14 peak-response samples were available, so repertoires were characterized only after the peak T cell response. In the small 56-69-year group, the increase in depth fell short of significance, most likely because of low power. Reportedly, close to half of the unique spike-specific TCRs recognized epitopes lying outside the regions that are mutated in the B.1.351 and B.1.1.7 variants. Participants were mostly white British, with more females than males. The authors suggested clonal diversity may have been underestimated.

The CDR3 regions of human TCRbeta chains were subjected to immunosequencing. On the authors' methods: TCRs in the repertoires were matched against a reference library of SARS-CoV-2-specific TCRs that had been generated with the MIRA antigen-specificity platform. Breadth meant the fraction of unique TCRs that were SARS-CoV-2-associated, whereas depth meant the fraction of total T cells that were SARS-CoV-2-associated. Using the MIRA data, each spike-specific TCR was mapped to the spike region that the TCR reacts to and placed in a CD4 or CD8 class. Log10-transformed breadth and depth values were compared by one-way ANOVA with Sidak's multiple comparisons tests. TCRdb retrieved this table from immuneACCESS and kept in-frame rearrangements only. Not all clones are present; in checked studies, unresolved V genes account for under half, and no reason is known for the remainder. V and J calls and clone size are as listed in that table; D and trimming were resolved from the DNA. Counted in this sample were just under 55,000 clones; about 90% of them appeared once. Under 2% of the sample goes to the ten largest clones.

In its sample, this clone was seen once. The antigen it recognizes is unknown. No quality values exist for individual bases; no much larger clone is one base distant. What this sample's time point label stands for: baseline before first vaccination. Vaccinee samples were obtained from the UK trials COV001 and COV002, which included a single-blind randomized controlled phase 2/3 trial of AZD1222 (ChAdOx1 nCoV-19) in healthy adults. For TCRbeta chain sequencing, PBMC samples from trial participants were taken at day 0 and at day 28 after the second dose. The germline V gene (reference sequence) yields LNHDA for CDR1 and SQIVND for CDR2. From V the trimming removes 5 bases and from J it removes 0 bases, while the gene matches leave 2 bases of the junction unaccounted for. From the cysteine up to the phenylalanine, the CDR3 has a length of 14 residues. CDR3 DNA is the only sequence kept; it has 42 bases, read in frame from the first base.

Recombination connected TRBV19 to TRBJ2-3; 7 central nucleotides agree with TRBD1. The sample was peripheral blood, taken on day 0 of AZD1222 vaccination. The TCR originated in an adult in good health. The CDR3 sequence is CASSGDSSTDTQYF. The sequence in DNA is TGTGCCAGTAGTGGGGACAGTAGCACAGATACGCAGTATTTT.